A single T cell receptor beta chain is shown here with its context. This clonotype showed up many times. What antigen it recognizes has not been identified. No much larger clone exists at a distance of one base, and base qualities are not known. The TCR beta CDR3 regions were amplified from the RNA transcripts. For the first round of RT-PCR on the TCR CDR3, the HTBI primer set was used together with the Qiagen OneStep RT-PCR kit. A second multiplex PCR round built the libraries, followed by size selection and purification. Libraries were sequenced paired-end with 100 bp reads on an Illumina HiSeq2000. For the original study's pipeline: Raw data were processed with SOAPnuke, discarding reads with adapters, uncalled bases, mean Phred below 15, or no exact constant-primer or identifier match. COPE v1.2.5 was used to merge the high-quality paired reads, and each unique nucleotide sequence was defined as a clonotype. MiTCR v1.1 was used to align the clonotypes against IMGT TRBV, TRBD and TRBJ reference segments. Analysis was restricted to V-J combinations with a frequency above 0.0001, which covered 99% to 99.2% of repertoires. A TCS score was defined as the ratio of F50 (clonal expansion) to E x V (chaos), with BLOSUM62-based TCRdist applied between CDR3 peptides within each V-J. Welch's t-statistics and random forest reduced fewer than 550 V-J features to about 13, which were used in a naive Bayes classifier (R e1071). Thyroid-blood repertoire similarity was quantified with the Morisita-Horn index. TCRdb took the public reads, trimmed them with fastp at Q25, ran MiXCR for clone calling and kept in-frame beta chains. Identical CDR3 protein sequences are pooled into one entry, listed with their most common genes and DNA. The V and J calls were determined by TCRdb, not by the authors. This sample lists hundreds of thousands of distinct CDR3 sequences; just under 45% were detected once. The top ten hold less than 9% of the sample.

Including cysteine and phenylalanine, the CDR3 has 14 amino acids. Only the CDR3 region is kept as DNA, spanning 42 bases read in frame from base 1. The trim is 3 bases for V and 7 bases for J, with a gap of 15 bases between the germline ends. The data stem from a study of T cells in Graves' hyperthyroidism and ophthalmopathy (dated by TCRdb to about 2019). Turning to the overall study: A discovery cohort of about a hundred patients, approximately 45 with Graves' ophthalmopathy and about 58 with stable Graves' hyperthyroidism, was used to find distinguishing TCR V-J signatures. Prospective prediction of ophthalmopathy was tested in an independent validation cohort of 18 to 20 hyperthyroidism patients and some 17 patients who later progressed to ophthalmopathy. For training and testing, the 80 to 100 patients in the discovery cohort were randomly divided in a 7:3 ratio. The study also compared thyroid tissue and blood T-cell repertoires from 5 to 7 Graves' hyperthyroidism patients. After sampling, hyperthyroidism patients received methimazole starting at 30 mg daily, and ophthalmopathy patients received high-dose intravenous methylprednisolone. According to the paper, TCR Vbeta CDR3 sequencing was carried out on 120 to 150 peripheral blood samples, which came from more than 40 ophthalmopathy, under 80 hyperthyroidism and roughly 17 progressor patients.

The paper as a whole reports these results and caveats: In cross-validation, a model built on a 13 V-J signature told ophthalmopathy apart from stable hyperthyroidism with 85% to 90% sensitivity and roughly 83% specificity, and in testing the same model reached 80%/75%. In validation, the model predicted progression to ophthalmopathy a median of 6.5 months before onset, with roughly 71% sensitivity and 72.22% specificity. Most expanded thyroid clonotypes (frequency above 0.001) were also found in blood, which suggests that blood repertoires may mirror thyroid immune responses. No statistical method was used to set the sample size in advance, and investigators knew the group allocation.

The study excluded patients with uncontrolled infections, other autoimmune diseases, pregnancy or lactation. Diagnoses were established on the basis of clinical symptoms, serum thyroxine and TRAb, thyroid ultrasound, and orbital computed tomography. Total RNA was extracted using Trizol reagent, and RNA quality was assessed on an Agilent 2100 Bioanalyzer. The sequence was collected from an adult man with Graves' disease, either hyperthyroidism or ophthalmopathy (not recorded which). The specimen was peripheral blood or thyroid tissue (not recorded which). The chain uses TRBV12-3 or TRBV12-4 and TRBJ1-2; 5 matching bases give a weak D call of TRBD1. The DNA sequence is TGTGCCAGCAGTTTGCTAGGAGGGGATGGTGGCTACACCTTC. This codes for CASSLLGGDGGYTF.